A selection of T cell receptor beta chains follows, all from one sample in a study of blood T cell repertoires in COVID-19. The protocol was immunoSEQ multiplex PCR, while the TCRdb copy is restricted to in-frame clones and leaves out a portion. This sample has under 350,000 clones; roughly 86% occur once, and the top ten carry over 1%. Sequenced input: peripheral blood. The origin of the receptors is a man aged 65 to 85 with acute or convalescent COVID-19. CDR3s include the opening cysteine and the closing phenylalanine or tryptophan. A D gene is named only where the DNA matches it firmly. Size is stated for part of the rows, as once, few or many counts, or as a class when the clone is expanded.

abundance | d_gene | j_gene | v_gene | CDR3nt | CDR3aa
NA | NA | TRBJ2-6 | TRBV11-2 | TGTGCCAGCAGCTTAGATGGGGCAGCTGGGGCCAACGTCCTGACTTTC | CASSLDGAAGANVLTF
few | TRBD1 | TRBJ1-4 | TRBV7-9 | TGTGCCAGCAGCCGGACAGGGATTAATGAAAAACTGTTTTTT | CASSRTGINEKLFF
NA | TRBD1 | TRBJ2-7 | TRBV2 | TGTGCCAGCAGCGCCGGGACAGGGGGCTCCTACGAGCAGTACTTC | CASSAGTGGSYEQYF
NA | NA | TRBJ2-7 | TRBV7-2 | TGTGCCAGCAGCTTAACGAGCCCGTTCATCGAGCAGTACTTC | CASSLTSPFIEQYF
NA | TRBD2 | TRBJ2-7 | TRBV30 | TGTGCCTGGGCCACGGGGGGATCGGGCTACGAGCAGTACTTC | CAWATGGSGYEQYF
NA | TRBD1 | TRBJ1-6 | TRBV5-4 | TGTGCCAGCAGCCTCCAGGGGGTCGGATCACCCCTCCACTTT | CASSLQGVGSPLHF
NA | NA | TRBJ1-2 | TRBV7-9 | TGTGCCAGCAGCTACACAGAGAGAAACTATGGCTACACCTTC | CASSYTERNYGYTF
NA | NA | TRBJ2-7 | TRBV20-1 | TGCAGTGCTAGCGACAGAGGCGAGCAGTACTTC | CSASDRGEQYF
NA | NA | TRBJ1-3 | TRBV12-3/TRBV12-4 | TGTGCCAGCAGTTTATCAGCTGGAAACACCATATATTTT | CASSLSAGNTIYF
NA | TRBD1 | TRBJ2-7 | TRBV30 | TGTGCCTGGGATACGGGACAGGGGACCTACGAGCAGTACTTC | CAWDTGQGTYEQYF
NA | TRBD1 | TRBJ1-2 | TRBV6-1 | TGTGCCAGCAGTGAAATTACAGGGGGCGGCTATGGCTACACCTTC | CASSEITGGGYGYTF
NA | NA | TRBJ1-2 | TRBV14 | TGTGCCAGCAGCCTTGGACAGAACTATGGCTACACCTTC | CASSLGQNYGYTF
NA | TRBD2 | TRBJ2-2 | TRBV28 | TGTGCCAGCAGGTTAGCGGGAACCGGGGAGCTGTTTTTT | CASRLAGTGELFF
NA | NA | TRBJ2-1 | TRBV11-2 | TGTGCCAGCAGCTTCGGGGGAAGCAATGAGCAGTTCTTC | CASSFGGSNEQFF
NA | NA | TRBJ2-5 | TRBV19 | TGTGCCAGTAGTGAGACAGTCGGGGAGACCCAGTACTTC | CASSETVGETQYF
NA | NA | TRBJ2-7 | TRBV7-2 | TGTGCCAGCAGCTTTAGGGGGTTCTACGAGCAGTACTTC | CASSFRGFYEQYF
NA | TRBD1 | TRBJ2-1 | TRBV19 | TGTGCCAGTAGTATGACAGGGGGTCCCTACAATGAGCAGTTCTTC | CASSMTGGPYNEQFF
NA | NA | TRBJ1-4 | TRBV5-8 | TGTGCCAGCAGCCGCGGCGCGGCAACTAATGAAAAACTGTTTTTT | CASSRGAATNEKLFF
NA | TRBD1 | TRBJ1-1 | TRBV3-1/TRBV3-2 | TGTGCCAGCAGCCTGACAGGGGGCAACACTGAAGCTTTCTTT | CASSLTGGNTEAFF
once | NA | TRBJ2-7 | TRBV5-8 | TGTGCCAGCATCCCGCGCCCCCTGAGAGAGCAGTACTTC | CASIPRPLREQYF
NA | TRBD2 | TRBJ2-1 | TRBV3-1/TRBV3-2 | TGTGCCAGCAGCCCCGGGGGGAAAAAGTTCTTC | CASSPGGKKFF
NA | NA | TRBJ2-7 | TRBV5-6 | TGTGCCAGCACCCTCGGGTCCAGGGCTTACGAGCAGTACTTC | CASTLGSRAYEQYF
NA | TRBD1 | TRBJ1-1 | TRBV28 | TGTGCCAGCAGTTCACCGACAGGGGCCCACACTGAAGCTTTCTTT | CASSSPTGAHTEAFF
once | TRBD1 | TRBJ1-1 | TRBV5-6 | TGTGCCAGCAGCAGACAGGGGGCCGATACTGAAGCTTTCTTT | CASSRQGADTEAFF
few | TRBD2 | TRBJ2-3 | TRBV28 | TGTGCCAGCAGTTCCCCTAGCGGGGGGGCCCTTTGGGTGGATACGCAGTATTTT | CASSSPSGGALWVDTQYF
NA | NA | TRBJ1-1 | TRBV11-2 | TGTGCCAGCAGCTCCCTGGGCAGGCACACTGAAGCTTTCTTT | CASSSLGRHTEAFF
NA | TRBD1 | TRBJ2-6 | TRBV6-2/TRBV6-3 | TGTGCCAGCAGTTATAACAGGCAGGGGGCATCTGGGGCCAACGTCCTGACTTTC | CASSYNRQGASGANVLTF
NA | TRBD2 | TRBJ2-7 | TRBV7-9 | TGTGCCAGCGGGGGGATAGCGGGAGAGACGGGAGAGCAGTACTTC | CASGGIAGETGEQYF
once | NA | TRBJ2-6 | TRBV19 | TGTGCCAGTAGGACACTAGACACAACCATCTCTGGGGCCAACGTCCTGACTTTC | CASRTLDTTISGANVLTF
few | TRBD2 | TRBJ2-5 | TRBV11-2 | TGTGCCAGCAGCTTATGGGCTAGCGGACAAGAGACCCAGTACTTC | CASSLWASGQETQYF
once | NA | TRBJ1-3 | TRBV5-4 | TGTGCCAGCAGCCACTCACAGGGTTTTGCGAACACCATATATTTT | CASSHSQGFANTIYF
once | TRBD2 | TRBJ2-5 | TRBV11-3 | TGTGCCAGCAGCTTAGACGGACTAGCGGGAGGGCCACCAGAGACCCAGTACTTC | CASSLDGLAGGPPETQYF
few | TRBD1 | TRBJ1-6 | TRBV9 | TGTGCCAGCAGCTTTGAGGACAGGGATTCACCCCTCCACTTT | CASSFEDRDSPLHF
NA | TRBD1 | TRBJ2-1 | TRBV24-1 | TGTGCCACCAGTGCCCCCCCGGGACAGAGATACAATGAGCAGTTCTTC | CATSAPPGQRYNEQFF
NA | NA | TRBJ2-3 | TRBV5-1 | TGCGCCAGCAGCCTCCTAAGTCCCTCAGATACGCAGTATTTT | CASSLLSPSDTQYF
few | NA | TRBJ2-6 | TRBV28 | TGTGCCACCCTGGGCGGAGGATCTGGGGCCAACGTCCTGACTTTC | CATLGGGSGANVLTF
NA | NA | TRBJ1-1 | TRBV18 | TGTGCCAGCTCACTTCAACAGGGGAACACTGAAGCTTTCTTT | CASSLQQGNTEAFF
NA | NA | TRBJ2-1 | TRBV19 | TGTGCCAGTAGATTAGGAGTTGGCTCCTACAATGAGCAGTTCTTC | CASRLGVGSYNEQFF
NA | TRBD2 | TRBJ2-7 | TRBV4-2 | TGTGCCAGCAGCCCTCGGGCGGGAGACGAGCAGTACTTC | CASSPRAGDEQYF
once | TRBD1 | TRBJ1-5 | TRBV7-3 | TGTGCCAGCAGCCGACAGGGGGCGGCCAATCAGCCCCAGCATTTT | CASSRQGAANQPQHF
NA | NA | TRBJ1-4 | TRBV7-2 | TGTGCCAGCAGCCCGGGAGGGGGAGAGGAAAAACTGTTTTTT | CASSPGGGEEKLFF
NA | NA | TRBJ2-3 | TRBV24-1 | TGTGCCACCAGTGACCGCGGGGCCCGCGGAGATACGCAGTATTTT | CATSDRGARGDTQYF
NA | NA | TRBJ1-2 | TRBV15 | TGTGCCACCAGCAGACAGCTCGTGGGTCAAGAGGGTGGCTACACCTTC | CATSRQLVGQEGGYTF
once | NA | TRBJ2-7 | TRBV5-1 | TGCGCCAGCAGCTTGTCCTACCCGGGGGAGCAGTACTTC | CASSLSYPGEQYF
few | NA | TRBJ2-1 | TRBV24-1 | TGTGCCACCAGTATAACAGGGTACAATGAGCAGTTCTTC | CATSITGYNEQFF
NA | TRBD1 | TRBJ2-3 | TRBV19 | TGTGCCAGTAGCCTATTGGGATCCGGGACAGGGGGCCGAACGCAGTATTTT | CASSLLGSGTGGRTQYF
NA | TRBD2 | TRBJ2-7 | TRBV12-3/TRBV12-4 | TGTGCCAGCAGTTTAGGGGCGGGGGGCGAGCAGTACTTC | CASSLGAGGEQYF
NA | TRBD1 | TRBJ2-5 | TRBV29-1 | TGCAGCGTGAATTCAGGGGGAGAGACCCAGTACTTC | CSVNSGGETQYF
NA | NA | TRBJ1-3 | TRBV5-1 | TGCGCCAGCAGCTTGGCCGGTCAGGACACCATATATTTT | CASSLAGQDTIYF
NA | NA | TRBJ2-1 | TRBV18 | TGTGCCAGCTCACAAAGAAACGGGTACAATGAGCAGTTCTTC | CASSQRNGYNEQFF